A selection of T cell receptor beta chains follows, all from one sample in a study of T cell responses to AZD1222 COVID-19 vaccine. The assay was immunoSEQ multiplex PCR, and TCRdb's table has in-frame clones only and misses some. This sample carries some 120,000 clones, roughly 89% of them seen once, and the ten largest clones take about 4.8%. The sample here was peripheral blood, taken on day 0 of AZD1222 vaccination. The receptors were gathered from an adult in good health. CDR3s include the opening cysteine and the closing phenylalanine or tryptophan. Fields, in order: clone size, J gene, V gene, D gene, CDR3 protein, CDR3 DNA. A D gene is named only where the DNA matches it firmly. Size is stated for part of the rows, as once, few or many counts, or as a class when the clone is expanded.

size: -; J: TRBJ1-5; V: TRBV24-1; D: TRBD1; CDR3: CATSETGEQPQHF; DNA: TGTGCCACCAGTGAGACAGGGGAACAGCCCCAGCATTTT
size: -; J: TRBJ2-2; V: TRBV2; D: TRBD2; CDR3: CASKPGGAGELFF; DNA: TGTGCCAGCAAACCGGGGGGGGCCGGGGAGCTGTTTTTT
size: -; J: TRBJ2-1; V: TRBV7-9; D: -; CDR3: CASSPGRSSYNEQFF; DNA: TGTGCCAGCAGCCCGGGACGCAGCTCCTACAATGAGCAGTTCTTC
size: -; J: TRBJ1-1; V: TRBV12-3/TRBV12-4; D: -; CDR3: CASSFATEAFF; DNA: TGTGCCAGCAGTTTTGCCACTGAAGCTTTCTTT
size: -; J: TRBJ1-5; V: TRBV5-5; D: -; CDR3: CASSFGPISNQPQHF; DNA: TGTGCCAGCAGCTTTGGCCCTATTAGCAATCAGCCCCAGCATTTT
size: -; J: TRBJ1-2; V: TRBV5-1; D: -; CDR3: CASSSSPGDCTF; DNA: TGCGCCAGCAGCTCAAGCCCGGGGGACTGCACCTTC
size: -; J: TRBJ1-1; V: TRBV5-4; D: TRBD1; CDR3: CASSFGTGGTEAFF; DNA: TGTGCCAGCAGCTTCGGGACAGGGGGCACTGAAGCTTTCTTT
size: -; J: TRBJ2-7; V: TRBV7-9; D: TRBD1; CDR3: CASSSSGTGAHEQYF; DNA: TGTGCCAGCAGCTCCTCCGGGACAGGGGCTCACGAGCAGTACTTC
size: -; J: TRBJ2-7; V: TRBV6-6; D: TRBD1; CDR3: CASSSGQGQQYEQYF; DNA: TGTGCCAGCAGTTCCGGACAGGGGCAACAGTACGAGCAGTACTTC
size: -; J: TRBJ2-3; V: TRBV5-4; D: TRBD1; CDR3: CASSLNAGRGYTDTQYF; DNA: TGTGCCAGCAGCTTGAACGCGGGCAGGGGGTACACAGATACGCAGTATTTT
size: -; J: TRBJ2-3; V: TRBV7-9; D: TRBD2; CDR3: CASSFLTSSDTQYF; DNA: TGTGCCAGCAGCTTTTTGACTAGCAGCGATACGCAGTATTTT
size: -; J: TRBJ1-5; V: TRBV19; D: -; CDR3: CASSIYPDRHNQPQHF; DNA: TGTGCCAGTAGTATATACCCGGACAGACACAATCAGCCCCAGCATTTT
size: -; J: TRBJ2-1; V: TRBV3-1/TRBV3-2; D: -; CDR3: CASARTAKLNEQFF; DNA: TGTGCCAGCGCGCGCACAGCTAAGTTGAATGAGCAGTTCTTC
size: -; J: TRBJ2-3; V: TRBV6-2/TRBV6-3; D: -; CDR3: CASSSTTDTQYF; DNA: TGTGCCAGCAGTTCGACGACAGATACGCAGTATTTT
size: once; J: TRBJ1-6; V: TRBV25-1; D: -; CDR3: CASSETRPPLHF; DNA: TGTGCCAGCAGTGAAACTAGGCCGCCCCTCCACTTT
size: -; J: TRBJ1-2; V: TRBV6-1; D: TRBD1; CDR3: CASSDGTGGSYGYTF; DNA: TGTGCCAGCAGTGATGGGACAGGGGGCTCTTATGGCTACACCTTC
size: -; J: TRBJ2-1; V: TRBV2; D: TRBD2; CDR3: CASPGGTSGYNEQFF; DNA: TGTGCCAGCCCCGGGGGGACTAGCGGTTACAATGAGCAGTTCTTC
size: -; J: TRBJ1-1; V: TRBV6-2/TRBV6-3; D: -; CDR3: CASSSFDRRSVSSTEAFF; DNA: TGTGCCAGCAGTTCATTCGACAGGCGAAGCGTAAGTAGCACTGAAGCTTTCTTT
size: -; J: TRBJ1-2; V: TRBV18; D: -; CDR3: CASSPAVISGVNYGYTF; DNA: TGTGCCAGCTCACCGGCGGTTATTTCAGGAGTTAACTATGGCTACACCTTC
size: -; J: TRBJ1-3; V: TRBV5-6; D: TRBD1; CDR3: CASSRFGTAGNTIYF; DNA: TGTGCCAGCAGCCGATTCGGGACAGCTGGAAACACCATATATTTT
size: -; J: TRBJ2-1; V: TRBV27; D: -; CDR3: CASSLLGRGSYNEQFF; DNA: TGTGCCAGCAGTTTATTGGGCAGAGGCTCCTACAATGAGCAGTTCTTC
size: -; J: TRBJ2-7; V: TRBV6-5; D: -; CDR3: CASSIPGFEQYF; DNA: TGTGCCAGCAGTATTCCAGGGTTCGAGCAGTACTTC
size: -; J: TRBJ2-2; V: TRBV6-5; D: -; CDR3: CASSPTNPGELFF; DNA: TGTGCCAGCAGTCCCACTAACCCCGGGGAGCTGTTTTTT
size: -; J: TRBJ1-1; V: TRBV4-1; D: -; CDR3: CASSPGPGNTEAFF; DNA: TGCGCCAGCAGCCCCGGACCTGGGAACACTGAAGCTTTCTTT
size: -; J: TRBJ1-5; V: TRBV5-6; D: -; CDR3: CASSLAGAVGPQHF; DNA: TGTGCCAGCAGCTTGGCGGGCGCAGTGGGGCCCCAGCATTTT
size: -; J: TRBJ1-5; V: TRBV19; D: -; CDR3: CASSMGVGVGRKQPQHF; DNA: TGTGCCAGTAGTATGGGGGTGGGAGTTGGGCGAAAGCAGCCCCAGCATTTT
size: -; J: TRBJ2-7; V: TRBV12-3/TRBV12-4; D: -; CDR3: CASSLDWRYEQYF; DNA: TGTGCCAGCAGTTTAGACTGGCGCTACGAGCAGTACTTC
size: -; J: TRBJ1-1; V: TRBV2; D: TRBD1; CDR3: CASTLDRGFLSNTEAFF; DNA: TGTGCCAGCACCCTAGACAGGGGGTTTCTTTCGAACACTGAAGCTTTCTTT
size: -; J: TRBJ1-1; V: TRBV5-1; D: -; CDR3: CASSQEQLNTEAFF; DNA: TGCGCCAGCAGCCAAGAACAGCTGAACACTGAAGCTTTCTTT
size: -; J: TRBJ2-3; V: TRBV5-1; D: -; CDR3: CASSPNEDTQYF; DNA: TGCGCCAGCAGTCCCAATGAAGATACGCAGTATTTT
size: -; J: TRBJ1-6; V: TRBV3-1/TRBV3-2; D: -; CDR3: CASKTVNSPLHF; DNA: TGTGCCAGCAAGACGGTTAATTCACCCCTCCACTTT
size: -; J: TRBJ1-4; V: TRBV7-2; D: -; CDR3: CASSPYSTTNEKLFF; DNA: TGTGCCAGCAGCCCCTACAGCACAACTAATGAAAAACTGTTTTTT
size: -; J: TRBJ1-4; V: TRBV4-2; D: -; CDR3: CASSTLWKGGEKLFF; DNA: TGTGCCAGCAGCACTTTATGGAAGGGTGGTGAAAAACTGTTTTTT
size: -; J: TRBJ2-5; V: TRBV5-4; D: TRBD2; CDR3: CASSPGTTQETQYF; DNA: TGTGCCAGCAGCCCCGGGACTACACAAGAGACCCAGTACTTC
size: -; J: TRBJ1-1; V: TRBV6-5; D: TRBD1; CDR3: CASSPTGWTEAFF; DNA: TGTGCCAGCAGTCCGACAGGGTGGACTGAAGCTTTCTTT
size: -; J: TRBJ1-1; V: TRBV18; D: -; CDR3: CASSTDRNTEAFF; DNA: TGTGCCAGCTCCACGGACAGGAACACTGAAGCTTTCTTT
size: once; J: TRBJ2-5; V: TRBV4-1; D: -; CDR3: CASSQGPRETQYF; DNA: TGCGCCAGCAGCCAAGGACCCAGGGAGACCCAGTACTTC
size: -; J: TRBJ2-7; V: TRBV10-3; D: TRBD2; CDR3: CAISPSSGSYEQYF; DNA: TGTGCCATCAGTCCGTCTAGCGGGTCCTACGAGCAGTACTTC
size: -; J: TRBJ1-6; V: TRBV19; D: -; CDR3: CASSMGSPLHF; DNA: TGTGCCAGTAGTATGGGGTCACCCCTCCACTTT
size: -; J: TRBJ2-7; V: TRBV7-6; D: TRBD2; CDR3: CASSLASGGGYEQYF; DNA: TGTGCCAGCAGCTTAGCGAGCGGGGGAGGCTACGAGCAGTACTTC
size: few; J: TRBJ2-5; V: TRBV5-1; D: TRBD2; CDR3: CASSLAGLVMGTQYF; DNA: TGCGCCAGCAGCTTGGCGGGACTAGTCATGGGGACCCAGTACTTC
size: -; J: TRBJ2-3; V: TRBV9; D: -; CDR3: CASSVVGTDTQYF; DNA: TGTGCCAGCAGCGTAGTTGGCACAGATACGCAGTATTTT
size: -; J: TRBJ1-2; V: TRBV28; D: TRBD1; CDR3: CASRHPRGPGYTF; DNA: TGTGCCAGCAGGCACCCTAGGGGGCCCGGCTACACCTTC
size: -; J: TRBJ2-3; V: TRBV2; D: -; CDR3: CASSPGLSTDTQYF; DNA: TGTGCCAGCAGTCCTGGGCTTAGCACAGATACGCAGTATTTT